The clone carrying this T cell receptor (beta chain) was found once. The data originate from a study of blood T cell repertoires in COVID-19. Across the whole study: The United States, Italy and Spain supplied acute and convalescent COVID-19 samples. T cells, B-cell-depleted T cells, or PBMCs provided the cDNA or gDNA that served as material.

V lost 0 bases and J lost 2; bases outside the gene matches: 4. The CDR3 spans 17 residues. Germline loops: CDR1 MGHRA, CDR2 YSYEKL. As processed by the authors: Reference gene primer amplification yielded estimated nucleated cell counts. Data came from immunoSEQ multiplex PCR; TCRdb stores just in-frame clones and leaves some out. That table gives V, J and clone size, and the DNA gave D and trimming. The sample carries some 100,000 clones, around four fifths recorded once. The sample was peripheral blood. This sequence joins TRBV4-1 and TRBJ2-1; the match to TRBD1 covers 10 bases. The clonotype comes from a man aged 50-59 years with active or convalescent COVID-19. In nucleotides, the CDR3 is TGCGCCAGCAGCCAAGATAGTGGGACAGGGGCCTACAATGAGCAGTTCTTC. It codes for CASSQDSGTGAYNEQFF.